The rows below give T cell receptor beta chains drawn from one sample of a study of T-cell memory formation after mild COVID-19. In TCRdb, the 5' RACE reads were re-called with MiXCR into one record per CDR3 protein. This table holds under 300,000 distinct CDR3 sequences, around 15% found once. The specimen was PBMCs or a T cell subset sorted from them (not recorded which). Source of these receptors: a man between 18 and 35 years old who had mild COVID-19 (a few samples of this study predate the infection). Cell type and time point are not known. Both conserved end residues are part of each CDR3. D genes are given only for firm matches.

d_call j_call v_call cdr3_length cdr3_aa
TRBD1 TRBJ2-4 TRBV9 15 CASSAQGQAENIQYF
. TRBJ2-7 TRBV11-2 12 CASSLQGHEQYF
TRBD1 TRBJ2-5 TRBV7-2 15 CASSRLTGQGKTQYF
TRBD1 TRBJ2-7 TRBV5-6 14 CASSFRDRAYEQYF
TRBD2 TRBJ2-1 TRBV6-2/TRBV6-3 14 CASSTGTSATRQFF
. TRBJ1-1 TRBV12-3/TRBV12-4 15 CASSRNTNGNTEAFF
. TRBJ1-1 TRBV7-2 11 CASSPRAEAFF
. TRBJ1-1 TRBV7-2 15 CASSTDPAARVAAFF
TRBD1 TRBJ2-7 TRBV6-5 14 CASSAGDRGYEQYF
TRBD1 TRBJ2-7 TRBV29-1 13 CSVGGQGAYEQYF
. TRBJ1-1 TRBV7-9 15 CASSLNSQGRTEAFF
TRBD2 TRBJ2-1 TRBV20-1 12 CSASGGAVEQFF
. TRBJ2-2 TRBV18 14 CASSPIGASGELFF
. TRBJ1-6 TRBV6-5 15 CASSYGGPYDSPLHF
. TRBJ2-3 TRBV7-3 15 CASSNDPGATDTQYF
. TRBJ1-3 TRBV4-3 16 CASSQEVGSSGNTIYF
. TRBJ1-1 TRBV27 14 CASSYRARDTEAFF
. TRBJ2-5 TRBV15 15 CATSRAPGAQETQYF
. TRBJ1-1 TRBV29-1 15 CSVSGDFGSNTEAFF
. TRBJ2-3 TRBV3-1 17 CASSQDLRGPIGDTQYF
. TRBJ1-2 TRBV18 13 CASTPQGGDGYTF
TRBD1 TRBJ2-1 TRBV9 15 CASSVRDRNNNEQFF
. TRBJ1-1 TRBV18 15 CASSPPGLGGTEAFF
TRBD2 TRBJ2-5 TRBV5-6 16 CASSLERGLPQETQYF
TRBD1 TRBJ1-6 TRBV7-3 15 CASSLSSGGRSPLHF
. TRBJ1-6 TRBV7-2 18 CASSLFSPPLSYNSPLHF
TRBD2 TRBJ2-3 TRBV12-3/TRBV12-4 15 CASTLVGASGAAQYF
. TRBJ1-2 TRBV5-1 15 CASSLGAIANYGYTF
. TRBJ1-5 TRBV28 15 CASRAGSSGNQPQHF
TRBD2 TRBJ2-1 TRBV4-1 16 CASSQLLAGGLNEQFF
. TRBJ1-1 TRBV5-1 14 CASSLILGGTEAFF
. TRBJ1-1 TRBV5-1 15 CASSLDRGKNTEAFF
. TRBJ2-3 TRBV20-1 11 CSATLSAYRLF
. TRBJ1-2 TRBV20-1 12 CSAREDSYGYTF
TRBD2 TRBJ2-5 TRBV20-1 16 CSARDTSGGAAETQYF
. TRBJ1-1 TRBV5-5 14 CASSTPPRLTEAFF
. TRBJ2-3 TRBV12-3/TRBV12-4 11 CASSPRNTQYF
. TRBJ1-3 TRBV20-1 13 CSARGQPGNTIYF
TRBD2 TRBJ2-5 TRBV4-2 16 CASSHGTSDSQETQYF
. TRBJ2-7 TRBV4-1 16 CASSQERGGFPYEQYF
. TRBJ1-6 TRBV7-2 13 CASSLEWGSPLHF
. TRBJ1-1 TRBV29-1 10 CSVHSGEAFF
TRBD2 TRBJ2-1 TRBV5-1 15 CASSTQSGGDNEQFF
TRBD2 TRBJ2-5 TRBV7-2 14 CASSFLAGEETQYF
. TRBJ1-1 TRBV5-1 15 CASSSPGTQNTEAFF
. TRBJ1-1 TRBV5-1 14 CASSLITENTEAFF
. TRBJ2-1 TRBV7-3 13 CASSTLFGNEQFF
. TRBJ1-1 TRBV12-3/TRBV12-4 13 CASSTNEGTEAFF
. TRBJ2-3 TRBV7-8 17 CASSLLFGGPDVNTQYF
. TRBJ2-5 TRBV24-1 11 CATAQEETQYF
. TRBJ2-1 TRBV11-2 14 CASSPRGVTDEQFF
. TRBJ1-2 TRBV20-1 14 CSARDRKGDYGYTF
. TRBJ2-1 TRBV20-1 13 CSAPGVYRNEQFF
. TRBJ1-4 TRBV27 14 CASTKGSANEKLFF